These 9 T cell receptor beta chains were all obtained from the same sample, sequenced in a study of shared clonotypes between healthy human individuals. Libraries were prepared by immunoSEQ multiplex PCR; TCRdb keeps only in-frame clonotypes and omits some of them. This sample carries 2,500,000 or so clones, around 92% of them seen once, and the ten largest clones take around 0.38%. Sequenced sample: naive CD4+ T cells from PBMCs. Stated subset: CD45RA+ positively selected. The source is a young man in good health. Some clones in this sample may be carry-over from other donors' samples.

This rearrangement joins TRBV4-3 to TRBJ2-3; unclear D gene. The V gene lost 0 bases and the J gene lost 7 bases, with 20 bases spanning the gap. The CDR3 length is 17 residues. CDR1 is LGHNA and CDR2 is YSLEER in the germline V gene. CDR3 coding DNA: TGCGCCAGCAGCCAAGACATCAGCCCCCATCCCGGAAATACGCAGTATTTT. This codes for CASSQDISPHPGNTQYF.

The chain links TRBV6-6 to TRBJ2-1, with D perhaps TRBD1 (6 bases). Germline values: CDR1 MNHNY, CDR2 SVGAGI (reference sequence). The ends were cut back, 5 bases at V and 7 bases at J, with 18 bases in the middle. The CDR3 spans 15 residues. The CDR3 spells CASSHTQGRRNEQFF. CDR3 in DNA: TGTGCCAGCAGTCACACACAGGGACGGAGGAATGAGCAGTTCTTC.

The count of this clone is one. The chain couples TRBV5-1 to TRBJ1-2, with 7 bases identical to TRBD1. Trimming cost V 2 bases and J 7 bases; bases outside gene matches: 5. Germline CDR1 SGHRS, CDR2 YFSETQ. This CDR3 has 13 residues. The CDR3 reads CASSFTGVRGYTF. The CDR3 region has the DNA TGCGCCAGCAGCTTTACAGGGGTCCGTGGCTACACCTTC.

Points on this clone: This specimen includes other DNA sequences encoding the same CDR3. The V gene is TRBV11-3, the J gene TRBJ2-2; D uncertain. Germline V gives CDR1 SGHNT, CDR2 YENEEA. The V end lost 5 bases, the J end lost 1 base, and 8 bases lay between the germline ends. The CDR3 consists of 14 residues. In DNA form, the CDR3 reads TGTGCCAGCAGCCCCCGGTTGAACACCGGGGAGCTGTTTTTT. Residues: CASSPRLNTGELFF.

The chain carries TRBV7-2 and TRBJ2-2; D is ambiguous. V lost 2 bases and J 7 bases, leaving 17 bases between the germline ends. CDR1 and CDR2 from the germline V gene are SGHTA and FQGNSA. The CDR3 consists of 16 residues. DNA for the CDR3: TGTGCCAGCAGCTTAAGGTCAAGGCCTCACGGCGGGGAGCTGTTTTTT. Amino acids: CASSLRSRPHGGELFF.

This chain joins TRBV4-1 and TRBJ1-4; 7 positions match TRBD1. V trimming: 1 base; J trimming: 2 bases; junction bases outside the gene matches: 10. The CDR3 is 18 residues long. Germline CDR1 is MGHRA and CDR2 is YSYEKL. The CDR3 region has the DNA TGCGCCAGCAGCCAAGTAAAGGGGGCGCGAAGCACTAATGAAAAACTGTTTTTT. Encoded protein: CASSQVKGARSTNEKLFF.

The chain uses TRBV9 and TRBJ2-6; 7 nucleotides line up with TRBD1. CDR3 length: 17 amino acids. Germline V gene sequence: CDR1 SGDLS, CDR2 YYNGEE. V shed 3 bases and J 0 bases; nucleotides not matched to a gene: 6. The CDR3 region is CASSGRQGFSGANVLTF. CDR3 sequence (DNA): TGTGCCAGCAGCGGTCGACAGGGTTTCTCTGGGGCCAACGTCCTGACTTTC.

The chain joins TRBV5-4 to TRBJ2-3; TRBD2 matches 9 bases. The CDR3 contains 14 residues. Losses at the gene ends were 4 bases for V and 0 bases for J; bases not matched to a gene: 0. The V gene's germline CDR1 is SGHNT and CDR2 YYREEE (reference sequence). The CDR3: CASSTSGSTDTQYF. In DNA form, the CDR3 reads TGTGCCAGCAGCACTAGCGGGAGCACAGATACGCAGTATTTT.

The J gene is TRBJ2-2, the V gene TRBV30; the D is unclear. The CDR3 is 12 amino acids. Per germline, CDR1 GTSNPN and CDR2 SVGIG (reference sequence). Trimming removed 2 bases at V and 5 bases at J, with 6 bases between. The CDR3 spells CAWSFGTGELFF. The CDR3 bases are TGTGCCTGGAGTTTCGGTACCGGGGAGCTGTTTTTT.